The clone carrying this TCR beta chain was seen only a few times. This record comes from a study of spatial heterogeneity in lung cancer. The CDR3 sequence is 13 residues long. Deletions cut 6 bases from V and 3 bases from J, with 9 bases between. TCRdb reprocessed the 5' RACE reads with MiXCR, giving one entry per CDR3 protein. Of over 9,500 distinct CDR3 sequences listed, more than 3.5% are singletons. The time point was: sample taken at primary tumor resection. The receptor was isolated from a female donor with early-stage non-small cell lung cancer. This material consisted of PBMCs, taken at surgery. The V gene is TRBV12-3 or TRBV12-4, the J gene TRBJ1-3; possible D gene TRBD1, 6 bases. CDR3 loop: CASSSQGGNTIYF. Here the CDR3 DNA reads TGTGCCAGCAGCTCACAGGGTGGAAACACCATATATTTT.